The 18 T cell receptor beta chains given below trace back to one sample, sequenced in a study of cytomegalovirus exposure and HLA in healthy donors. Clones were sequenced by immunoSEQ multiplex PCR, and TCRdb holds only the in-frame ones, with some missing. The top ten hold roughly 2.1% of the sample, which has 65,000 to 80,000 clones, around 94% seen once. Sequenced sample: PBMCs. Receptor source: a woman younger than 35 in good health and CMV-seronegative.

In its sample, this clone was seen once. The chain employs TRBV27 and TRBJ2-7, with D possibly matching TRBD1 (6 bases). The germline V gene has CDR1 MNHEY and CDR2 SMNVEV (reference sequence). CDR3 size: 12 residues. Trimming removed 5 bases from V and 6 bases from J, with 11 bases in between. CDR3 amino acids: CASSLTGSEQYF. In nucleotides, the CDR3 is TGTGCCAGCAGTCTAACAGGGTCCGAGCAGTACTTC.

This rearrangement joins TRBV6-5 to TRBJ1-1, with D tentatively TRBD1 (6 bases). Per the germline V gene, CDR1 is MNHEY and CDR2 is SVGAGI. V dropped 2 bases and J dropped 3 bases, with 13 bases sitting between them. The CDR3 has 15 amino acids. The CDR3 coding sequence is TGTGCCAGCAGTTACGAGTCAGGGGCATACACTGAAGCTTTCTTT. As protein: CASSYESGAYTEAFF.

In its sample, this clone was seen once. This chain connects TRBV4-3 to TRBJ2-6; weak D call: TRBD2 (5 bases). Trimming removed 0 bases at V and 4 bases at J, with 10 bases between. Germline CDR1 and CDR2: LGHNA and YSLEER. The CDR3 covers 16 residues. CDR3: CASSQEAGSGANVLTF. In DNA, the CDR3 is TGCGCCAGCAGCCAAGAGGCGGGTTCAGGGGCCAACGTCCTGACTTTC.

This chain connects TRBV5-1 to TRBJ2-7; 7 positions agree with TRBD2. There are 15 residues in the CDR3. J gave up 0 bases and V 0 bases, and 3 bases lay outside the gene matches. The germline CDR1 and CDR2 sequences are SGHRS and YFSETQ. For the CDR3, the DNA is TGCGCCAGCAGCTTGGACGGGGGGAGCTCCTACGAGCAGTACTTC. Translation gives CASSLDGGSSYEQYF.

J is TRBJ1-2 and V is TRBV15, with 9 bases that match TRBD1. The CDR3 totals 13 residues. Germline-derived CDR1 and CDR2 are LNHNV and YYDKDF (reference sequence). The J segment lost 8 bases and the V segment lost 4 bases, leaving 5 bases of the junction unmatched. The CDR3 sequence is CATSIRDREGYTF. The CDR3 DNA is TGTGCCACCAGCATCCGGGACAGGGAAGGCTACACCTTC.

The chain couples TRBV11-2 to TRBJ2-2, with a possible D match to TRBD1 (5 bases). V lost 0 bases to trimming and J lost 5 bases, with 13 bases between them. CDR3 length: 16 amino acids. Germline CDR1 is SGHAT and CDR2 is FQNNGV. The CDR3 nucleotides are TGTGCCAGCAGCTTAGATCCCCGCAGGGCAACCGGGGAGCTGTTTTTT. It translates to CASSLDPRRATGELFF.

The chain joins TRBV28 to TRBJ1-4; 7 positions match TRBD1. This CDR3 is 14 amino acids long. The germline gives CDR1 MDHEN, CDR2 SYDVKM. The V gene end was trimmed by 3 bases and the J gene end by 7 bases; junction bases not matched to a gene: 5. CDR3 amino acids: CASSFGTALEKLFF. The CDR3 region has the DNA TGTGCCAGCAGTTTCGGGACAGCTCTTGAAAAACTGTTTTTT.

This chain links TRBV6-4 with TRBJ1-5, with TRBD1 matching over 8 bases. With V trimmed by 7 bases and J by 0 bases, 17 bases remained unmatched. This CDR3 is 19 amino acids long. Germline V gene data show CDR1 as MRHNA and CDR2 as SNTAGT. CDR3 sequence: CASILKDRVESHSNQPQHF. In DNA, the CDR3 is TGTGCCAGCATCTTAAAGGACAGGGTTGAATCCCATAGCAATCAGCCCCAGCATTTT.

J is TRBJ1-1 and V is TRBV4-1; D may be TRBD1 (6 bases). CDR3 size: 12 residues. The V gene lost 3 bases and the J gene lost 8 bases, with 10 bases spanning the gap. Germline V gene lookup returns CDR1 MGHRA and CDR2 YSYEKL. CDR3: CASSHSTGEAFF. CDR3 nucleotides: TGCGCCAGCAGCCACAGTACAGGGGAAGCTTTCTTT.

This chain uses TRBV30 with TRBJ2-7; perhaps TRBD2 as D (6 bases). The CDR3 runs to 14 residues. CDR1 and CDR2 (germline): GTSNPN, SVGIG (reference sequence). Trimming took 0 bases from V and 6 from J, leaving 15 bases between them. The CDR3 reads CAWSVSGVFVEQYF. The CDR3 coding sequence is TGTGCCTGGAGTGTATCGGGGGTGTTTGTCGAGCAGTACTTC.

This chain links TRBV5-1 with TRBJ2-5; the D is unclear. CDR1 is SGHRS, CDR2 YFSETQ, per germline. Deletions cut 4 bases from V and 7 bases from J, with 17 bases between. This CDR3 contains 14 residues. CDR3 protein: CASSPLGSSGTQYF. The CDR3, as DNA: TGCGCCAGCAGCCCCCTCGGTAGTTCAGGGACCCAGTACTTC.

Written as DNA, the CDR3 is TGTGCCAGCAGCTCCGAACATAGCGGGAGTTCTTTTACGGAGCAGTACTTC. Translating gives CASSSEHSGSSFTEQYF. J is TRBJ2-7 and V is TRBV27, with 9 bases matching TRBD2. The V segment lost 6 bases and the J segment 7 bases; nucleotides outside the gene matches: 19. In germline, CDR1 is MNHEY, CDR2 SMNVEV (reference sequence). This CDR3 is 17 amino acids long.

This clone was seen once. The chain carries TRBV4-3 and TRBJ1-4; 9 bases map to TRBD1. Germline V gene sequence: CDR1 LGHNA, CDR2 YSLEER. Trimming cost V 1 base and J 7 bases; bases outside gene matches: 13. The CDR3 loop spans 18 amino acids. Written as DNA, the CDR3 is TGCGCCAGCAGCCAAGGATTACCGGGACAGGGCGGCGGTGAAAAACTGTTTTTT. Translating it yields CASSQGLPGQGGGEKLFF.

This chain links TRBV29-1 with TRBJ2-6; 8 bases are a match to TRBD1. Germline V CDR1 and CDR2: SQVTM, ANQGSEA. V dropped 4 bases and J dropped 2; count of bases not matched to a gene: 10. The CDR3 contains 17 residues. CDR3 protein: CSVVFWTGLTGANVLTF. DNA for the CDR3: TGCAGCGTTGTGTTCTGGACAGGGCTCACTGGGGCCAACGTCCTGACTTTC.

The chain combines TRBV5-4 with TRBJ1-5, with 7 bases that match TRBD1. CDR1 SGHNT and CDR2 YYREEE come from the germline V gene (reference sequence). The CDR3 is 14 amino acids. The V and J ends lost 7 bases and 5 bases, in that order; junction bases with no gene match: 9. CDR3 DNA: TGTGCCAGCGGCAGGGGGATTGACCATCAGCCCCAGCATTTT. This sequence encodes CASGRGIDHQPQHF.

The genes are TRBV6-5 and TRBJ2-1; 7 bases match TRBD2. CDR3 length: 13 amino acids. The germline V gene has CDR1 MNHEY and CDR2 SVGAGI. V trimming: 2 bases; J trimming: 6 bases; junction bases outside the gene matches: 1. The CDR3 DNA sequence: TGTGCCAGCAGTTACATAGCGGGCAATGAGCAGTTCTTC. This encodes CASSYIAGNEQFF.

This rearrangement joins TRBV4-1 to TRBJ1-2, with D tentatively TRBD1 (5 bases). Per germline, CDR1 MGHRA and CDR2 YSYEKL. Deletions cut 1 base from V and 4 bases from J, with 16 bases between. The CDR3 covers 16 residues. This chain's CDR3 is CASSQVTVAPGYGYTF. Written as DNA, the CDR3 is TGCGCCAGCAGCCAAGTGACAGTTGCCCCTGGCTATGGCTACACCTTC.

The V call is TRBV7-9, the J call TRBJ2-7; TRBD2 matches at 10 bases. There are 14 residues in the CDR3. The V and J ends lost 5 bases and 8 bases, in that order; junction bases with no gene match: 9. The germline gives CDR1 SEHNR, CDR2 FQNEAQ (reference sequence). The CDR3 loop reads CASSNEREGLKQYF. The CDR3 DNA reads as TGTGCCAGCAGCAACGAGCGGGAGGGGTTGAAGCAGTACTTC. Full variable domain (remainder filled in from reference TRBV7-9 and TRBJ2-7): DTGVSQNPRHKITKRGQNVTFRCDPISEHNRLYWYRQTLGQGPEFLTYFQNEAQLEKSRLLSDRFSAERPKGSFSTLEIQRTEQGDSAMYLCASSNEREGLKQYFGPGTRLTVT.